This T cell receptor (beta chain) was captured by sequencing in a study of identical twins. V was pared by 7 bases and J by 3 bases, with 12 bases between. Per germline, CDR1 SEHNR and CDR2 FQNEAQ (reference sequence). CDR3 length equals 14 residues. Via MiXCR, TCRdb re-called the 5' RACE reads, giving one row per CDR3 protein. The sample has about 890,000 distinct CDR3 sequences; 10% to 15% are singletons. These records were also assigned to another study, of yellow fever vaccine responses in identical twins.

The rearrangement links TRBV7-9 to TRBJ1-4, with D maybe TRBD1 (5 bases). The material sequenced was PBMCs. The clonotype comes from a woman under 30 in good health. In DNA, the CDR3 is TGTGCCAGCACCTGGCGGGGGGCTAATGAAAAACTGTTTTTT. Translating it yields CASTWRGANEKLFF.